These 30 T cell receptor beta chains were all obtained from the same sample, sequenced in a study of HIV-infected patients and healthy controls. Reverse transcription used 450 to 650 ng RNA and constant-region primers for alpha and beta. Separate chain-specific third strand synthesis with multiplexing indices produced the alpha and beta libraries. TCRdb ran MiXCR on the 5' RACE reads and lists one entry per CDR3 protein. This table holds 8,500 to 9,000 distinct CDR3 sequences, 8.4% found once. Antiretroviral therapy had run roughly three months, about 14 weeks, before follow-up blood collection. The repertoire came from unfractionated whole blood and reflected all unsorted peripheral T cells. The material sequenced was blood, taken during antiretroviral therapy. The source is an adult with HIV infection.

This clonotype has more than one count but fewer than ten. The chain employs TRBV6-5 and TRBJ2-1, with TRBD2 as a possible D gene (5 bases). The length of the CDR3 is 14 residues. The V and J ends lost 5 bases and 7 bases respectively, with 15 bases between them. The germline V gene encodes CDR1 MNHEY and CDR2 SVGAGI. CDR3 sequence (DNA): TGTGCCAGCAGTCGACCGGGGAGTTCGAATGAGCAGTTCTTC. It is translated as CASSRPGSSNEQFF.

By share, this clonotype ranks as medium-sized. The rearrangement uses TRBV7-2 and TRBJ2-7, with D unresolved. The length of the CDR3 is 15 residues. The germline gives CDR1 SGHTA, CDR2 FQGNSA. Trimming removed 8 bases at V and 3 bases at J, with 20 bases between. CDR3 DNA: TGTGCCAGCGCCTTCGATAGCCCTTCCTTCTACGAGCAGTACTTC. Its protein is CASAFDSPSFYEQYF.

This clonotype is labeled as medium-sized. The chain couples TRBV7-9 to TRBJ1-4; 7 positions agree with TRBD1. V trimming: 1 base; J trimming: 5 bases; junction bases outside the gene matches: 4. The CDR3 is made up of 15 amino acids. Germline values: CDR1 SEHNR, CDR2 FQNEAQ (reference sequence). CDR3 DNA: TGTGCCAGCAGCTTAGGTACGACAGGGAATGAAAAACTGTTTTTT. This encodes CASSLGTTGNEKLFF.

As DNA, the CDR3 is TGTGCCAGCAGCTCACAAGGACAGCTCGCGTACAATGAGCAGTTCTTC. Residues: CASSSQGQLAYNEQFF. The chain is built from TRBV7-2 and TRBJ2-1, with D perhaps matching TRBD1 (6 bases). The germline V gene has CDR1 SGHTA and CDR2 FQGNSA. The CDR3 length is 16 residues. V shed 4 bases and J shed 4 bases, with 17 bases lying between them.

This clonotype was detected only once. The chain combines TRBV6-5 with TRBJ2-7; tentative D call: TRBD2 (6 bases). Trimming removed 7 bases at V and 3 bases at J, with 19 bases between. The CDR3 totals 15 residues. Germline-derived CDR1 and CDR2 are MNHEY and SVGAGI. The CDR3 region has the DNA TGTGCCAGCAACCGCCGGGACTTTCTCAACTACGAGCAGTACTTC. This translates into CASNRRDFLNYEQYF.

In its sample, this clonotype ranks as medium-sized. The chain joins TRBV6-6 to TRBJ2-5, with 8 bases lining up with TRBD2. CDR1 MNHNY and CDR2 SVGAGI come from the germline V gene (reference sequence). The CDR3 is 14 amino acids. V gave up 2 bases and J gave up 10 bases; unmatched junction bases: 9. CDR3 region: CASSYGLAGYVQYF. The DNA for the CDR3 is TGTGCCAGCAGTTACGGCCTAGCGGGTTATGTCCAGTACTTC.

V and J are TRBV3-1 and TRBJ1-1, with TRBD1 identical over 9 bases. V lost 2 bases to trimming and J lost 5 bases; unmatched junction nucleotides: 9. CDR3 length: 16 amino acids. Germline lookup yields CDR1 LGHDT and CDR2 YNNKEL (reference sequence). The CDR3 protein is CASSQWGQGLKTEAFF. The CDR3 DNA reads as TGTGCCAGCAGCCAATGGGGACAGGGCCTTAAGACTGAAGCTTTCTTT.

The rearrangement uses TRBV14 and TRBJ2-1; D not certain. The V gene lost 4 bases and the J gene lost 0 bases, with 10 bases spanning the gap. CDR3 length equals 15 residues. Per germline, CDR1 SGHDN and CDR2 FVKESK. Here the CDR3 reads CASSPLRRSYNEQFF. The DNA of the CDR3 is TGTGCCAGCAGCCCCTTACGGCGCTCCTACAATGAGCAGTTCTTC.

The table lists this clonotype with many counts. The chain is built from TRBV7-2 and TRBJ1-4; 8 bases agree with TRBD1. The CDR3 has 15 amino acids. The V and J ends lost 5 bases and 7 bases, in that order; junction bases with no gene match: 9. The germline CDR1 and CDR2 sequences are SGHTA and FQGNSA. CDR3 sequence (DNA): TGTGCCAGCAGCGTCAGGGGGCTTCGTACTGAAAAACTGTTTTTT. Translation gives CASSVRGLRTEKLFF.

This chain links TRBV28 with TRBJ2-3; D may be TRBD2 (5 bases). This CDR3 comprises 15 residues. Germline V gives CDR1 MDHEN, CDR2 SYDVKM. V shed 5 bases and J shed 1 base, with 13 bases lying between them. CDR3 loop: CASSMGAGGTDTQYF. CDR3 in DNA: TGTGCCAGCAGTATGGGCGCGGGTGGCACAGATACGCAGTATTTT.

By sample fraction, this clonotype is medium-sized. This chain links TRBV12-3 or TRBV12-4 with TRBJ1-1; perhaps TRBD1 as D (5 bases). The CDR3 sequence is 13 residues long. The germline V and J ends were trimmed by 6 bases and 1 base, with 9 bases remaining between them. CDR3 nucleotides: TGTGCCAGCAGCGCAGGGCCGAACACTGAAGCTTTCTTT. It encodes CASSAGPNTEAFF.

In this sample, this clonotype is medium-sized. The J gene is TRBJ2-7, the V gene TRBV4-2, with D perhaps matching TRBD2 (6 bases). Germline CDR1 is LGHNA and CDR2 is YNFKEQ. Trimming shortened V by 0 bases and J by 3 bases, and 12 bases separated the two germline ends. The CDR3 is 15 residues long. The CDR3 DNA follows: TGTGCCAGCAGCCAAGATCGGAGTAGCGGCTACGAGCAGTACTTC. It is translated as CASSQDRSSGYEQYF.

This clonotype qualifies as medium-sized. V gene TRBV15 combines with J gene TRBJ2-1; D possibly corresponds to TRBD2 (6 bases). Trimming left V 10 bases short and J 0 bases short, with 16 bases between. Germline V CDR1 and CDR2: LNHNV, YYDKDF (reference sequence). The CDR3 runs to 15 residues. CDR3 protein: CAIQKRASSYNEQFF. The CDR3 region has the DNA TGTGCCATCCAGAAGCGGGCTAGCTCCTACAATGAGCAGTTCTTC.

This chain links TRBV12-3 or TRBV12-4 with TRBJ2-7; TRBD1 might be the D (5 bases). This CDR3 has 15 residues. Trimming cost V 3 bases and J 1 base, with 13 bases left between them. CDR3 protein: CASSFETGPSYEQYF. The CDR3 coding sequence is TGTGCCAGCAGTTTTGAAACAGGACCTTCCTACGAGCAGTACTTC.

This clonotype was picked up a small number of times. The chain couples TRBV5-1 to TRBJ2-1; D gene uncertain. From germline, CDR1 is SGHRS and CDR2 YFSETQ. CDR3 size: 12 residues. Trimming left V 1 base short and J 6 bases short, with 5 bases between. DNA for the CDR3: TGCGCCAGCAGCTTGCAGACCAATGAGCAGTTCTTC. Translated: CASSLQTNEQFF. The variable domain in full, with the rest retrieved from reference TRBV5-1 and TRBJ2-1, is KAGVTQTPRYLIKTRGQQVTLSCSPISGHRSVSWYQQTPGQGLQFLFEYFSETQRNKGNFPGRFSGRQFSNSRSEMNVSTLELGDSALYLCASSLQTNEQFFGPGTRLTVL.

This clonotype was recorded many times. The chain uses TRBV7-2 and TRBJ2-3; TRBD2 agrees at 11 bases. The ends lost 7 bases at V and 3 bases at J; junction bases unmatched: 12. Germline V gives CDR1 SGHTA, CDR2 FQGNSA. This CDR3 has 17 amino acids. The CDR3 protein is CASNPRVAGGWTDTQYF. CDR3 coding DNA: TGTGCCAGCAACCCCCGGGTAGCGGGGGGGTGGACAGATACGCAGTATTTT. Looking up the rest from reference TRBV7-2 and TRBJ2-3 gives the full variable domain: GAGVSQSPSNKVTEKGKDVELRCDPISGHTALYWYRQSLGQGLEFLIYFQGNSAPDKSGLPSDRFSAERTGGSVSTLTIQRTQQEDSAVYLCASNPRVAGGWTDTQYFGPGTRLTVL.

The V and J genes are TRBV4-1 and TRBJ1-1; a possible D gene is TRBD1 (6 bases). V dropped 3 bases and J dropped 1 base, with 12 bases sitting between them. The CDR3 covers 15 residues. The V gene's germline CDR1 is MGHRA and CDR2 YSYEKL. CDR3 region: CASSHARQANTEAFF. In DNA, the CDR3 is TGCGCCAGCAGCCACGCACGACAGGCGAACACTGAAGCTTTCTTT.

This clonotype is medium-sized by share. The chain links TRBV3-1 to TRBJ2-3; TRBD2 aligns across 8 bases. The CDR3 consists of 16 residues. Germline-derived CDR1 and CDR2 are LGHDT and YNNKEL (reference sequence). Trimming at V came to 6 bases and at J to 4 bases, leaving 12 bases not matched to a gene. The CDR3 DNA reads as TGTGCCAGCAGTCCATTGGATAGCGGGGACGCAGATACGCAGTATTTT. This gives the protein CASSPLDSGDADTQYF.

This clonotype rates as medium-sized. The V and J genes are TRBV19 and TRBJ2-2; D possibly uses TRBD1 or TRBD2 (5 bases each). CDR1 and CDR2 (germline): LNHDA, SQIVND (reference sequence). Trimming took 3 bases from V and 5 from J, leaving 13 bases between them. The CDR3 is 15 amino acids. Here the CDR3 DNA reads TGTGCCAGTAGTATGACCGGGACGCCAACCGGGGAGCTGTTTTTT. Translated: CASSMTGTPTGELFF. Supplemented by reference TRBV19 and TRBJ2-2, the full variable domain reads DGGITQSPKYLFRKEGQNVTLSCEQNLNHDAMYWYRQDPGQGLRLIYYSQIVNDFQKGDIAEGYSVSREKKESFPLTVTSAQKNPTAFYLCASSMTGTPTGELFFGEGSRLTVL.

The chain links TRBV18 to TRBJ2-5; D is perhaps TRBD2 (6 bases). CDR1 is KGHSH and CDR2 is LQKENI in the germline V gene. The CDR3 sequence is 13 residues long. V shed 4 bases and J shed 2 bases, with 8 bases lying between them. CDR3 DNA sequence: TGTGCCAGCTCACGGGACTTACAAGAGACCCAGTACTTC. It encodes CASSRDLQETQYF.

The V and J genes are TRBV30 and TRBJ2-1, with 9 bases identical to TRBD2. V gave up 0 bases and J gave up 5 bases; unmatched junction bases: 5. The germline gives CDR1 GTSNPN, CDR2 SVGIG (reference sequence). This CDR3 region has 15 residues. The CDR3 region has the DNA TGTGCCTGGAGTGTAAACCTAGCGGGGAACAATGAGCAGTTCTTC. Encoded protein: CAWSVNLAGNNEQFF.

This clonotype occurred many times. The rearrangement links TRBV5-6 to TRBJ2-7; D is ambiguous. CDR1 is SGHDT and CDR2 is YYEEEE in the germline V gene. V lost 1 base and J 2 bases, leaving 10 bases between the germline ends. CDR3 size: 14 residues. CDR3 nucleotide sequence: TGTGCCAGCAGCTTGAGGCCAGGAACCTACGAGCAGTACTTC. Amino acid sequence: CASSLRPGTYEQYF.

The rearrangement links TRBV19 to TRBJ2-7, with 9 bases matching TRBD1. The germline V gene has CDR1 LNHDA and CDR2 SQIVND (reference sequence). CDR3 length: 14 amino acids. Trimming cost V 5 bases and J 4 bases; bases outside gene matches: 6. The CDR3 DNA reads TGTGCCAGTAGTTACGGGACAGGGTTATACGAGCAGTACTTC. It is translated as CASSYGTGLYEQYF. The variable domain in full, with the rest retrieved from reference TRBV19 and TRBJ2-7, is DGGITQSPKYLFRKEGQNVTLSCEQNLNHDAMYWYRQDPGQGLRLIYYSQIVNDFQKGDIAEGYSVSREKKESFPLTVTSAQKNPTAFYLCASSYGTGLYEQYFGPGTRLTVT.

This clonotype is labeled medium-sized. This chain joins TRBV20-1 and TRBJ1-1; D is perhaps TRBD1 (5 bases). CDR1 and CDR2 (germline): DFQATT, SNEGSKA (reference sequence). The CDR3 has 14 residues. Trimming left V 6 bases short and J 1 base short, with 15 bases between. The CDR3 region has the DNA TGCAGTGCCAATAGGGCGGGGGGGAACACTGAAGCTTTCTTT. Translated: CSANRAGGNTEAFF.

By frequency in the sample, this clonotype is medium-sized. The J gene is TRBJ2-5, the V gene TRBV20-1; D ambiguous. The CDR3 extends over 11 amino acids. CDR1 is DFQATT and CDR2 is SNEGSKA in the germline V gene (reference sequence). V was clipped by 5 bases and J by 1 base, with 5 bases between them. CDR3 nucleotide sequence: TGCAGTGCTTCCAGCCAAGAGACCCAGTACTTC. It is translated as CSASSQETQYF.

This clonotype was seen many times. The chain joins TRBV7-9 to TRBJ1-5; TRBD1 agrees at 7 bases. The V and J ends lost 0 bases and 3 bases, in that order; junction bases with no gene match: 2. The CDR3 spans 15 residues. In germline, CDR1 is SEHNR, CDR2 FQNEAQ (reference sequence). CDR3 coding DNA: TGTGCCAGCAGCTTAGCCGGGACAGCCAATCAGCCCCAGCATTTT. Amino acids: CASSLAGTANQPQHF.

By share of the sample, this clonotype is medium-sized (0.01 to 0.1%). The CDR3 region is CASSISQGSAYEQYF. For the CDR3, the DNA is TGTGCCAGCAGCATTTCCCAGGGGTCCGCCTACGAGCAGTACTTC. This sequence joins TRBV3-1 and TRBJ2-7, with D possibly TRBD1 on 6 matching bases. The CDR3 extends over 15 amino acids. Between the trimmed V and J ends, which lost 5 bases and 2 bases, there was a span of 16 bases. In germline, CDR1 is LGHDT, CDR2 YNNKEL (reference sequence).

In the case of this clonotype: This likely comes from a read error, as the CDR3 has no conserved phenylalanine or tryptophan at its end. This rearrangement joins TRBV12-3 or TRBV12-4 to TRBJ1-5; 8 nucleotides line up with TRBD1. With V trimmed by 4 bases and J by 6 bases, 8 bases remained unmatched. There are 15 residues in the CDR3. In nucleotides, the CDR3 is TGTGCCAGCAGTTCAGAGGACAGGGAGGGTCAGCCCCAGCATTCT. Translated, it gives CASSSEDREGQPQHS.

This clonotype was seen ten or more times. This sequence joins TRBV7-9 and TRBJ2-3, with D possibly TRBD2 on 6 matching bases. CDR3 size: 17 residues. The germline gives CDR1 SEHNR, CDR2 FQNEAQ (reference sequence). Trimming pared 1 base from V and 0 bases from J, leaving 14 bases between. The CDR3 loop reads CASSLGRLATSTDTQYF. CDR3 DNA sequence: TGTGCCAGCAGCTTAGGCCGGCTAGCGACTAGCACAGATACGCAGTATTTT. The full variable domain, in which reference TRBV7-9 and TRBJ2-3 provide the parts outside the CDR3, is DTGVSQNPRHKITKRGQNVTFRCDPISEHNRLYWYRQTLGQGPEFLTYFQNEAQLEKSRLLSDRFSAERPKGSFSTLEIQRTEQGDSAMYLCASSLGRLATSTDTQYFGPGTRLTVL.

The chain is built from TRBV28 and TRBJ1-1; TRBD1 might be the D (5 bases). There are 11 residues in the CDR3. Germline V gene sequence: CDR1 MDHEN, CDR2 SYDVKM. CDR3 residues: CVSGGNTEAFF. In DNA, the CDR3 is TGTGTTAGCGGGGGGAACACTGAAGCTTTCTTT.